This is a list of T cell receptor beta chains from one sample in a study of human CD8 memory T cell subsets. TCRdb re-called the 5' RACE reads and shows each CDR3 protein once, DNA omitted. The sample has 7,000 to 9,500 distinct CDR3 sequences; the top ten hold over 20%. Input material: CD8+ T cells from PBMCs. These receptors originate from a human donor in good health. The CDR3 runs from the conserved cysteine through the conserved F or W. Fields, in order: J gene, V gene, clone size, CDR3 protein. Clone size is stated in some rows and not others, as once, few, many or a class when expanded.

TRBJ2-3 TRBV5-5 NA CASSLDRLGPGTDTQYF
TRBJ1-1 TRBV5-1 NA CASSFRAQNTEAFF
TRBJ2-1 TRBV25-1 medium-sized CASSLVTGGQFF
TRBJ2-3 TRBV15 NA CATSAWTSGGTDTQYF
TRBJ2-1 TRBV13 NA CASSLEGLGEQFF
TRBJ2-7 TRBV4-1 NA CASSPDREGYEQYF
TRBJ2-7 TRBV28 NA CASSSLGTGNEQYF
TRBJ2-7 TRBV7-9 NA CASSLDRESYEQYF
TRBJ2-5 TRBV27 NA CASSKAWLGQETQYF
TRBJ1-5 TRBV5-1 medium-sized CASSLASGNQPQHF
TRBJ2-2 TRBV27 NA CASRSLQGLAANTGELFF
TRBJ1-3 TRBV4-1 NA CASSRYSQGTSGNTIYF
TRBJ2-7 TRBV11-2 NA CASSPLGPGSSYEQYF
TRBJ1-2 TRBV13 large CASSLGTGLYGYTF
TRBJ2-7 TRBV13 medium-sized CASSLGLVGGPKTYEQYF
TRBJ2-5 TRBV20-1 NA CSARDVETRETQYF
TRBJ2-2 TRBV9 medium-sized CASSVAETGELFF
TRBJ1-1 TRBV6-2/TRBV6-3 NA CASSITGKAPPEAFF
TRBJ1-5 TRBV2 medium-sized CASSEGPRQPQHF
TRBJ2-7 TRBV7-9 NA CAYTGMGSYEQYF
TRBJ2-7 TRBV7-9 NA CASSFGEGQDSYEQYF
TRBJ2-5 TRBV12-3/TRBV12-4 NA CASSHRGSQETQYF
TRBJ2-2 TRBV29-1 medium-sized CSVETSGYTGELFF
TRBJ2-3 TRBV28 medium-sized CASSRLAGVRADTQYF
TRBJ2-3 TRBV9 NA CASSEYTDTQYF
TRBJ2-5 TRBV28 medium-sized CAGADPRGPQYF
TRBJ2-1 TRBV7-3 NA CASSLGTGNYNEQFF
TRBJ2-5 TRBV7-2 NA CASSLDSGLAGETQYF